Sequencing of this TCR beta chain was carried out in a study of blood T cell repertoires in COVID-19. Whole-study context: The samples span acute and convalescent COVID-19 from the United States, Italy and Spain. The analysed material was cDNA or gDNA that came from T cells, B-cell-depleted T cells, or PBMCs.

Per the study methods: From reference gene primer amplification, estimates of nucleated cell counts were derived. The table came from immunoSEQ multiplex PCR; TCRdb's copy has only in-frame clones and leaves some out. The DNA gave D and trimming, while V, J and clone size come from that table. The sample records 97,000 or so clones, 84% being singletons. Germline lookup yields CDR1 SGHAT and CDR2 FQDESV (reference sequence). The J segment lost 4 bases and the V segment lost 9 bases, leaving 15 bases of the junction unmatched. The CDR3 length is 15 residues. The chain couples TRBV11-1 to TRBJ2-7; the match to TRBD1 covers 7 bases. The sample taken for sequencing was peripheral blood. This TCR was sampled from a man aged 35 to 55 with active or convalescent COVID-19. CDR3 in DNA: TGTGCCAGTTCCCTCGGACAGGCGCTAAGATACGAGCAGTACTTC. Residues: CASSLGQALRYEQYF.